This T cell receptor beta chain emerged from a study of T-cell memory formation after mild COVID-19. Whole-study results and caveats: Confirmation was lacking for SARS-CoV-2 specificity of second-wave clones that peaked on day 37.

This CDR3 has 15 amino acids. The ends were cut back, 4 bases at V and 4 bases at J, with 16 bases in the middle. CDR1 and CDR2 (germline): SGHTA, FQGNSA. A single record per CDR3 protein comes from TCRdb applying MiXCR to the 5' RACE reads. The sample has around 300,000 distinct CDR3 sequences; about a sixth are singletons. This clonotype was counted only a few times. What it recognizes is unknown. This rearrangement joins TRBV7-2 to TRBJ2-5; D possibly uses TRBD1 or TRBD2 (5 bases each). The sample comprised PBMCs or a T cell subset sorted from them (not recorded which). This TCR was sampled from a man aged 18 to 29 who had mild COVID-19 (a few samples of this study predate the infection). Cell type and time point are not known. CDR3 sequence reads: CASSSQGGGGETQYF. The DNA of the CDR3 is TGTGCCAGCAGCTCTCAGGGCGGTGGAGGAGAGACCCAGTACTTC.